This record concerns one T cell receptor beta chain sequence. The sample belongs to a study of blood T cell repertoires in COVID-19. At the level of the study: T cells, B-cell-depleted T cells, or PBMCs provided the cDNA or gDNA that served as material.

Clones were sequenced by immunoSEQ multiplex PCR, and TCRdb holds only the in-frame ones, with some missing. The sample has over 300,000 clones, more than 80% seen once. V shed 6 bases, J shed 7 bases, and the junction held 6 bases outside the gene matches. The CDR3 loop spans 14 amino acids. Germline CDR1 and CDR2: PRHDT and FYEKMQ (reference sequence). Material for sequencing was peripheral blood. This chain links TRBV13 with TRBJ2-1; 10 positions match TRBD2. The receptor was isolated from a man aged 35 to 55 with acute or convalescent COVID-19. CDR3 bases: TGTGCCAGCAGGGTAACTAGCGGGATAAATGAGCAGTTCTTC. Its protein is CASRVTSGINEQFF.